The next 27 T cell receptor beta chains were all read from a single sample in a study of blood T cell repertoires in COVID-19. Data came from immunoSEQ multiplex PCR; TCRdb stores just in-frame clones and leaves some out. This table has some 250,000 clones, 85% to 90% appearing once. The sample comprised peripheral blood. These receptors came from a man between 60 and 70 years old with acute or convalescent COVID-19.

The chain has TRBV6-5 and TRBJ1-2; TRBD1 might be the D (5 bases). The CDR3 has 15 amino acids. V was cut by 4 bases and J by 7 bases, with 19 bases left in between. Germline V gene data show CDR1 as MNHEY and CDR2 as SVGAGI. The CDR3 protein is CASSSPPTDDSGYTF. CDR3 DNA: TGTGCCAGCAGTTCACCACCAACGGACGACAGTGGCTACACCTTC.

This chain joins TRBV3-1 (or the pseudogene TRBV3-2) and TRBJ1-2; 9 bases map to TRBD1. The CDR3 sequence is 15 residues long. Germline values: CDR1 LGHDT, CDR2 YNNKEL (reference sequence). V lost 1 base to trimming and J lost 3 bases; unmatched junction nucleotides: 3. The CDR3 DNA reads as TGTGCCAGCAGCCAAGGCTGGGACAGGGACTATGGCTACACCTTC. Its translation: CASSQGWDRDYGYTF.

The sample holds a few counts of this clone. The chain joins TRBV10-3 to TRBJ1-4; no clear D. The CDR3 length is 15 residues. Trimming shortened V by 6 bases and J by 3 bases, and 14 bases separated the two germline ends. Germline V gene data show CDR1 as ENHRY and CDR2 as SYGVKD. In nucleotides, the CDR3 is TGTGCCATCAGCCCGGATCCCGACTCTAATGAAAAACTGTTTTTT. It encodes CAISPDPDSNEKLFF.

The chain recombines TRBV9 with TRBJ1-4, with TRBD1 identical over 8 bases. The CDR3 covers 15 residues. V was pared by 4 bases and J by 2 bases, with 4 bases of the junction left unmatched. Germline V lookup: CDR1 SGDLS, CDR2 YYNGEE. CDR3 protein: CASSITGGTNEKLFF. In DNA form, the CDR3 reads TGTGCCAGCAGCATTACAGGGGGGACTAATGAAAAACTGTTTTTT.

The CDR3 region is CASKGGNGNQPQHF. CDR3 nucleotides: TGTGCCAGCAAGGGGGGGAACGGAAATCAGCCCCAGCATTTT. This chain joins TRBV28 and TRBJ1-5; the D gene is possibly TRBD1 (6 bases). V was clipped by 7 bases and J by 4 bases, with 14 bases between them. The germline V gene has CDR1 MDHEN and CDR2 SYDVKM. CDR3 length: 14 residues.

This chain joins TRBV2 and TRBJ2-7; TRBD2 aligns across 7 bases. Germline CDR1 SNHLY, CDR2 FYNNEI. The CDR3 totals 11 residues. Trimming took 11 bases from V and 4 from J; bases not matched to a gene: 5. The CDR3 DNA is TGTGCCTCCCAGCGGGAATACGAGCAGTACTTC. Encoded protein: CASQREYEQYF.

The chain couples TRBV28 to TRBJ2-7, with TRBD2 identical over 13 bases. Germline V lookup: CDR1 MDHEN, CDR2 SYDVKM. J lost 4 bases, V lost 3 bases, and 6 bases had no gene match. The CDR3 extends over 16 amino acids. The CDR3 reads CASSFPRLAGGYEQYF. The CDR3 DNA sequence: TGTGCCAGCAGTTTCCCTCGACTAGCGGGAGGTTACGAGCAGTACTTC.

The chain combines TRBV4-2 with TRBJ2-1; TRBD2 is a possible D gene (5 bases). The CDR3 consists of 12 residues. V was shortened by 0 bases and J by 13 bases, with 10 bases between the two germline ends. Germline V gene lookup returns CDR1 LGHNA and CDR2 YNFKEQ. CDR3 protein: CASSQDRASQFF. The DNA for the CDR3 is TGTGCCAGCAGCCAAGATCGGGCTAGCCAGTTCTTC.

The chain is built from TRBV6-4 and TRBJ2-3; 8 positions match TRBD2. Trimming took 6 bases from V and 3 from J; bases not matched to a gene: 5. The CDR3 is 14 residues long. CDR1 is MRHNA and CDR2 is SNTAGT in the germline V gene. This chain's CDR3 is CASSPGLETDTQYF. The CDR3 coding sequence is TGTGCCAGCAGCCCGGGACTAGAAACAGATACGCAGTATTTT.

For this clone: Other DNA sequences of this sample code for an identical CDR3. The chain uses TRBV7-9 and TRBJ2-1, with no clear D. CDR3 length equals 10 residues. CDR1 SEHNR and CDR2 FQNEAQ come from the germline V gene (reference sequence). Trimming took 4 bases from V and 9 from J, leaving 4 bases between them. This CDR3 is CASSSGEQFF. Here the CDR3 DNA reads TGTGCCAGCAGCTCCGGTGAGCAGTTCTTC.

CDR3 sequence (DNA): TGTGCCAGTAGTAAGCCACGGGTAGCAGATACGCAGTATTTT. This sequence encodes CASSKPRVADTQYF. This chain links TRBV19 with TRBJ2-3; D gene unclear. CDR1 and CDR2 (germline): LNHDA, SQIVND (reference sequence). Trimming stripped 4 bases from V and 4 bases from J, with 12 bases between. CDR3 size: 14 residues.

This clone was counted a few times. The gene calls are TRBV7-9 and TRBJ2-2; D is undetermined. Trimming pared 2 bases from V and 1 base from J, leaving 8 bases between. This CDR3 comprises 15 residues. The germline V gene has CDR1 SEHNR and CDR2 FQNEAQ (reference sequence). CDR3 nucleotide sequence: TGTGCCAGCAGCTTAATGTCGGGGAACACCGGGGAGCTGTTTTTT. Its translation: CASSLMSGNTGELFF.

The V call is TRBV19, the J call TRBJ2-3; perhaps TRBD2 as D (5 bases). Germline CDR1 is LNHDA and CDR2 is SQIVND (reference sequence). V was cut by 6 bases and J by 0 bases, with 22 bases left in between. This CDR3 is 18 amino acids long. CDR3 protein: CASSSLAGFDSSTDTQYF. The CDR3 region has the DNA TGTGCCAGTAGCTCTCTAGCCGGATTTGACTCTAGCACAGATACGCAGTATTTT.

V is TRBV5-1 and J is TRBJ2-3; D is unresolved. Germline lookup yields CDR1 SGHRS and CDR2 YFSETQ. The CDR3 loop spans 13 amino acids. V dropped 5 bases and J dropped 3 bases, with 10 bases sitting between them. In DNA, the CDR3 is TGCGCCAGCAGACCGGGTGGAACAGATACGCAGTATTTT. Translation gives CASRPGGTDTQYF.

CDR3 coding DNA: TGCGCCAGCAGCCTTACTACAGGGGCTTCTGAAGCTTTCTTT. It codes for CASSLTTGASEAFF. V usage is TRBV5-1 and J usage is TRBJ1-1; 7 bases fit TRBD1. CDR1 is SGHRS, CDR2 YFSETQ, per germline. The V segment lost 4 bases and the J segment 6 bases; nucleotides outside the gene matches: 9. CDR3 length equals 14 residues.

This clone was seen only once. The chain combines TRBV27 with TRBJ2-5; tentative D call: TRBD1 (7 bases). The CDR3 extends over 15 amino acids. Per the germline V gene, CDR1 is MNHEY and CDR2 is SMNVEV (reference sequence). V was trimmed by 3 bases and J by 5 bases, leaving 16 bases between them. This CDR3 reads CASSFSEGAEETQYF. The CDR3 region has the DNA TGTGCCAGCAGTTTTTCGGAGGGGGCTGAGGAGACCCAGTACTTC.

This clone has only one observation. V is TRBV11-2 and J is TRBJ1-1, with D unresolved. Germline V gene data show CDR1 as SGHAT and CDR2 as FQNNGV. The CDR3 covers 13 residues. The V end was cut by 2 bases, the J end by 7 bases, with 11 bases between. CDR3: CASSLSREGEAFF. The CDR3 DNA is TGTGCCAGCAGCTTATCTCGGGAAGGTGAAGCTTTCTTT.

The CDR3 spells CASSLVQGPNEKLFF. The CDR3 DNA reads TGTGCCAGCAGCTTAGTCCAGGGGCCTAATGAAAAACTGTTTTTT. V usage is TRBV7-2 and J usage is TRBJ1-4; TRBD1 is a possible D gene (6 bases). The CDR3 runs 15 residues. The germline CDR1 and CDR2 sequences are SGHTA and FQGNSA. The V end lost 1 base, the J end lost 3 bases, and 9 bases lay between the germline ends.

This clone was seen a few times. The rearrangement links TRBV6-2 or TRBV6-3 to TRBJ2-7; TRBD2 matches 12 bases. The CDR3 contains 18 residues. The germline V gene encodes CDR1 MNHEY and CDR2 SVGEGT. V lost 5 bases, J lost 3 bases, and 14 bases stayed unmatched. The CDR3 region has the DNA TGTGCCAGCAGTATCTATCGACTAGCGGGAGACTCGCGCTACGAGCAGTACTTC. Its protein product is CASSIYRLAGDSRYEQYF.

This chain uses TRBV28 with TRBJ1-2; D unresolved. Germline V lookup: CDR1 MDHEN, CDR2 SYDVKM. The ends were cut back, 4 bases at V and 7 bases at J, with 10 bases in the middle. The CDR3 length is 12 residues. CDR3 region: CASSSGDRGYTF. The CDR3 nucleotides read TGTGCCAGCAGTTCCGGGGATCGTGGCTACACCTTC.

This chain links TRBV19 with TRBJ1-5; D might be TRBD1 (5 bases). This CDR3 has 18 amino acids. Trimming cost V 3 bases and J 5 bases, with 23 bases left between them. Germline CDR1 and CDR2: LNHDA and SQIVND (reference sequence). The CDR3 DNA reads as TGTGCCAGTAGTATCTCAGGGTATGGCAGGGAAAATGATCAGCCCCAGCATTTT. It is translated as CASSISGYGRENDQPQHF.

This chain joins TRBV5-4 and TRBJ2-7; 8 positions agree with TRBD1. CDR3 length equals 15 residues. The germline V gene has CDR1 SGHNT and CDR2 YYREEE (reference sequence). V gave up 4 bases and J gave up 2 bases; unmatched junction bases: 8. The CDR3 is CASSPGTGVTYEQYF. The CDR3 DNA reads as TGTGCCAGCAGCCCAGGGACAGGAGTGACCTACGAGCAGTACTTC.

The chain combines TRBV2 with TRBJ1-1; 8 nucleotides line up with TRBD1. The germline V gene has CDR1 SNHLY and CDR2 FYNNEI. The junction had 6 bases not matched to a gene; V was cut back by 8 bases and J by 4 bases. CDR3 length: 13 residues. For the CDR3, the DNA is TGTGCCAGCCGTTCACAGGGGGGCACTGAAGCTTTCTTT. It translates to CASRSQGGTEAFF.

This clone was observed a single time. The rearrangement joins TRBV28 to TRBJ1-2; D uncertain. V lost 7 bases to trimming and J lost 5 bases, with 8 bases between them. The CDR3 sequence is 11 residues long. Germline CDR1 MDHEN, CDR2 SYDVKM. The CDR3 region has the DNA TGTGCCAGCAATAGTTTGTATGGCTACACCTTC. This encodes CASNSLYGYTF.

The chain recombines TRBV7-2 with TRBJ2-1; no definite D call. The germline V gene has CDR1 SGHTA and CDR2 FQGNSA. V lost 1 base to trimming and J lost 6 bases, with 4 bases between them. The CDR3 sequence is 12 residues long. CDR3 coding DNA: TGTGCCAGCAGCTTAGGGAGCAATGAGCAGTTCTTC. Translating gives CASSLGSNEQFF.

The chain carries TRBV4-2 and TRBJ2-1; a possible D gene is TRBD1 (6 bases). V shed 1 base and J shed 6 bases, with 19 bases lying between them. Germline V gene sequence: CDR1 LGHNA, CDR2 YNFKEQ. The CDR3 extends over 17 amino acids. The CDR3 spells CASSQALGQSVGNEQFF. The CDR3 DNA reads TGTGCCAGCAGCCAAGCGTTGGGACAAAGTGTTGGCAATGAGCAGTTCTTC.

This chain connects TRBV7-2 to TRBJ1-6, with D perhaps matching TRBD1 (5 bases). Germline V lookup: CDR1 SGHTA, CDR2 FQGNSA. CDR3 length: 14 amino acids. Trimming left V 1 base short and J 9 bases short, with 10 bases between. The CDR3 sequence is CASSLVRDGSPLHF. The CDR3 bases are TGTGCCAGCAGCTTAGTCAGGGATGGTTCACCCCTCCACTTT.